The 32 T cell receptor beta chains in this list originate from one sample, sequenced in a study of STAT3 mutations in large granular lymphocyte leukemia. Study-wide points: Every T-LGLL patient had at least one immunodominant TCRbeta clonotype.

TCRdb's table, derived via immunoSEQ multiplex PCR, lists solely in-frame clones and lacks some. The sample shows some 30,000 clones, about 80% of them seen only once. The antigens for these receptors are not known. The sequenced sample was peripheral blood mononuclear cells. The receptors originated from a woman in her fifties or sixties with T-cell large granular lymphocyte leukemia. Some clones in this sample may be carry-over from other donors' samples.

The chain uses TRBV4-3 and TRBJ2-7; D possibly corresponds to TRBD1 (6 bases). The CDR3 extends over 16 amino acids. The germline V and J ends were trimmed by 0 bases and 0 bases, with 12 bases remaining between them. In germline, CDR1 is LGHNA, CDR2 YSLEER. CDR3 nucleotides: TGCGCCAGCAGCCAAGAGGTAGGACAGCCCTCCTACGAGCAGTACTTC. This translates into CASSQEVGQPSYEQYF.

This sequence joins TRBV6-1 and TRBJ2-1; D is unresolved. V was pared by 3 bases and J by 5 bases, with 14 bases between. Per germline, CDR1 MNHNS and CDR2 SASEGT. CDR3 size: 15 residues. Written as DNA, the CDR3 is TGTGCCAGCAGTGATCGGCGAAAGGCCCACAATGAGCAGTTCTTC. As protein: CASSDRRKAHNEQFF.

The CDR3 is CASSPRTFESPSQQFF. The CDR3 coding sequence is TGTGCCAGCAGTCCCAGAACCTTCGAAAGCCCCAGTCAGCAGTTCTTC. The chain uses TRBV27 and TRBJ2-1; D is uncertain. Looked up from germline, CDR1 is MNHEY and CDR2 is SMNVEV (reference sequence). The CDR3 runs to 16 residues. V gave up 5 bases and J gave up 11 bases, with 25 bases separating them.

The chain links TRBV19 to TRBJ2-1; either TRBD1 or TRBD2 may fit D (5 bases each). The CDR3 sequence is 15 residues long. The V end was cut by 8 bases, the J end by 7 bases, with 21 bases between. CDR1 is LNHDA, CDR2 SQIVND, per germline (reference sequence). The CDR3 spells CASAIGQGEKNEQFF. CDR3 in DNA: TGTGCCAGTGCGATTGGGCAGGGAGAGAAGAATGAGCAGTTCTTC.

V is TRBV30 and J is TRBJ2-5; 7 positions match TRBD2. CDR1 GTSNPN and CDR2 SVGIG come from the germline V gene (reference sequence). CDR3 length equals 14 residues. V lost 3 bases to trimming and J lost 4 bases; unmatched junction nucleotides: 8. CDR3 loop: CAWRTGGPRETQYF. CDR3 nucleotide sequence: TGTGCCTGGAGAACGGGAGGCCCCCGAGAGACCCAGTACTTC. The variable domain in full, completed from reference TRBV30 and TRBJ2-5, reads SQTIHQWPATLVQPVGSPLSLECTVEGTSNPNLYWYRQAAGRGLQLLFYSVGIGQISSEVPQNLSASRPQDRQFILSSKKLLLSDSGFYLCAWRTGGPRETQYFGPGTRLLVL.

This clone has just a few counts. The chain employs TRBV5-1 and TRBJ1-2; the match to TRBD1 covers 7 bases. CDR3 length: 14 residues. The V gene's germline CDR1 is SGHRS and CDR2 YFSETQ. V shed 4 bases, J shed 0 bases, and the junction held 3 bases outside the gene matches. The CDR3 loop reads CASSLGTANYGYTF. In DNA form, the CDR3 reads TGCGCCAGCAGCCTCGGGACAGCTAACTATGGCTACACCTTC.

This clone has a handful of counts. The rearrangement joins TRBV5-4 to TRBJ1-2; D may be TRBD1 (6 bases). Looked up from germline, CDR1 is SGHNT and CDR2 is YYREEE (reference sequence). The ends were cut back, 2 bases at V and 6 bases at J, with 20 bases in the middle. CDR3 length equals 16 residues. CDR3 bases: TGTGCCAGCAGCTTAAGGGGTGGACAGAGCAACCATGGCTACACCTTC. Its protein product is CASSLRGGQSNHGYTF.

The chain combines TRBV5-6 with TRBJ1-1; D is undetermined. Trimming stripped 1 base from V and 0 bases from J, with 13 bases between. Germline V lookup: CDR1 SGHDT, CDR2 YYEEEE. The CDR3 spans 16 residues. CDR3 bases: TGTGCCAGCAGCTTGCTCGGCTATACCATGAACACTGAAGCTTTCTTT. It codes for CASSLLGYTMNTEAFF.

This clone came up a few times. This chain joins TRBV9 and TRBJ2-6; no clear D. Germline-derived CDR1 and CDR2 are SGDLS and YYNGEE. V was trimmed by 0 bases and J by 0 bases, leaving 4 bases between them. The CDR3 is 15 amino acids. The CDR3 sequence: CASSVVGSGANVLTF. The DNA for the CDR3 is TGTGCCAGCAGCGTAGTAGGCTCTGGGGCCAACGTCCTGACTTTC.

V is TRBV7-3 and J is TRBJ2-1; D remains ambiguous. With 0 bases removed from V and 2 bases from J, the gap between germline ends came to 5 bases. Germline-derived CDR1 and CDR2 are SGHTA and FQGTGA. The CDR3 totals 14 residues. The CDR3 sequence is CASSLTGPYNEQFF. Here the CDR3 DNA reads TGTGCCAGCAGCTTAACGGGTCCCTACAATGAGCAGTTCTTC.

The V call is TRBV6-5, the J call TRBJ1-1, with TRBD1 as a possible D gene (6 bases). The germline V gene encodes CDR1 MNHEY and CDR2 SVGAGI. The CDR3 consists of 13 residues. Trimming pared 5 bases from V and 6 bases from J, leaving 13 bases between. CDR3 region: CASSKLRGSEAFF. The CDR3 bases are TGTGCCAGCAGTAAACTCAGGGGCTCTGAAGCTTTCTTT.

The chain has TRBV27 and TRBJ2-7; the D is unclear. CDR1 and CDR2 (germline): MNHEY, SMNVEV (reference sequence). With 2 bases removed from V and 1 base from J, the gap between germline ends came to 6 bases. The CDR3 loop spans 13 amino acids. The CDR3 DNA reads TGTGCCAGCAGTTTAAAGCTTTCCTACGAGCAGTACTTC. Residues: CASSLKLSYEQYF.

The V and J genes are TRBV5-1 and TRBJ2-7; 10 bases line up with TRBD1. J gave up 7 bases and V 4 bases, and 8 bases lay outside the gene matches. Germline loops: CDR1 SGHRS, CDR2 YFSETQ. The CDR3 is made up of 14 amino acids. The CDR3 is CASSLGTGDGEQYF. CDR3 sequence (DNA): TGCGCCAGCAGCCTGGGGACAGGGGACGGAGAGCAGTACTTC.

The chain employs TRBV12-5 and TRBJ2-7, with 9 bases fitting TRBD1. V gave up 0 bases and J gave up 2 bases; unmatched junction bases: 2. Germline V gene lookup returns CDR1 LGHNT and CDR2 FRNRAP. The CDR3 runs 15 residues. CDR3 loop: CASGLVRDRAYEQYF. The CDR3 bases are TGTGCTAGTGGTTTGGTACGGGACAGGGCCTACGAGCAGTACTTC.

The chain has TRBV27 and TRBJ1-1, with TRBD1 matching over 8 bases. The CDR3 length is 12 residues. Unmatched junction bases numbered 6, after V lost 5 bases and J lost 10 bases. Looked up from germline, CDR1 is MNHEY and CDR2 is SMNVEV (reference sequence). CDR3 in amino acids: CASSLGQGRAFF. The DNA for the CDR3 is TGTGCCAGCAGTCTTGGACAGGGTCGAGCTTTCTTT.

This clone showed up just once. The gene calls are TRBV7-9 and TRBJ2-7; 7 positions match TRBD2. J was trimmed by 0 bases and V by 5 bases; bases with no gene match: 7. The germline gives CDR1 SEHNR, CDR2 FQNEAQ (reference sequence). This CDR3 has 15 amino acids. The chain's CDR3 is CASSTGLGSSYEQYF. The CDR3 coding sequence is TGTGCCAGCAGCACAGGACTAGGAAGCTCCTACGAGCAGTACTTC.

The V and J genes are TRBV28 and TRBJ2-7; D gene uncertain. Per the germline V gene, CDR1 is MDHEN and CDR2 is SYDVKM. This CDR3 contains 13 residues. The V end was cut by 9 bases, the J end by 7 bases, with 19 bases between. CDR3 bases: TGTGCCAGTCTTCCATCCCGGATTCCGGAGCAGTACTTC. It codes for CASLPSRIPEQYF.

This clone was counted between two and nine times. The chain joins TRBV4-3 to TRBJ1-5; D call uncertain. V was pared by 3 bases and J by 4 bases, with 7 bases between. Germline values: CDR1 LGHNA, CDR2 YSLEER. This CDR3 is 13 amino acids long. CDR3: CASSQGLNQPQHF. The CDR3 DNA reads TGCGCCAGCAGCCAGGGATTGAATCAGCCCCAGCATTTT.

The V gene is TRBV7-2, the J gene TRBJ1-2; D not certain. The germline CDR1 and CDR2 sequences are SGHTA and FQGNSA. The CDR3 is 15 residues long. V lost 5 bases, J lost 8 bases, and 21 bases lay in between. The CDR3 DNA is TGTGCCAGCAGCGCCCTGCCAAGTCCCCTGGGAGGCTACACCTTC. Translation: CASSALPSPLGGYTF.

The rearrangement links TRBV28 to TRBJ2-1; 7 positions match TRBD1. V gave up 5 bases and J gave up 7 bases; unmatched junction bases: 11. Germline lookup yields CDR1 MDHEN and CDR2 SYDVKM. The CDR3 consists of 15 residues. CDR3 coding DNA: TGTGCCAGCAGTCCCCGAGGGGGCTGGGGGAATGAGCAGTTCTTC. Encoded protein: CASSPRGGWGNEQFF.

The V and J genes are TRBV30 and TRBJ1-2; D is uncertain. The germline gives CDR1 GTSNPN, CDR2 SVGIG (reference sequence). The CDR3 extends over 16 amino acids. Trimming shortened V by 2 bases and J by 3 bases, and 19 bases separated the two germline ends. CDR3 DNA: TGTGCCTGGAGTCCCCTCCGGCCGGGAAGGGACTATGGCTACACCTTC. This codes for CAWSPLRPGRDYGYTF.

This chain links TRBV7-2 with TRBJ2-7; 8 bases map to TRBD1. Looked up from germline, CDR1 is SGHTA and CDR2 is FQGNSA. V trimming: 7 bases; J trimming: 4 bases; junction bases outside the gene matches: 12. This CDR3 comprises 15 residues. The CDR3 DNA follows: TGTGCCAGCAACTCTCTTGGGCAGGGGGCTTACGAGCAGTACTTC. It specifies CASNSLGQGAYEQYF.

V gene TRBV13 combines with J gene TRBJ2-7; D gene unclear. Trimming stripped 0 bases from V and 2 bases from J, with 5 bases between. The germline V gene encodes CDR1 PRHDT and CDR2 FYEKMQ (reference sequence). This CDR3 has 13 residues. The CDR3 protein is CASSLGATYEQYF. Written as DNA, the CDR3 is TGTGCCAGCAGCTTAGGAGCGACCTACGAGCAGTACTTC.

The chain couples TRBV19 to TRBJ2-5, with D tentatively TRBD2 (6 bases). The CDR3 runs to 15 residues. Trimming pared 7 bases from V and 3 bases from J, leaving 18 bases between. In germline, CDR1 is LNHDA, CDR2 SQIVND (reference sequence). CDR3 nucleotides: TGTGCCAGTAATCTTCACGGGGGTACGAAAGAGACCCAGTACTTC. It is translated as CASNLHGGTKETQYF.

The chain uses TRBV10-3 and TRBJ1-1, with D possibly matching TRBD1 (5 bases). The V gene lost 1 base and the J gene lost 6 bases, with 6 bases spanning the gap. This CDR3 is built from 12 residues. Per germline, CDR1 ENHRY and CDR2 SYGVKD. This chain's CDR3 is CAISEWGAEAFF. DNA for the CDR3: TGTGCCATCAGTGAGTGGGGGGCTGAAGCTTTCTTT.

The gene calls are TRBV30 and TRBJ1-1; D not resolved. The CDR3 is 13 residues long. Germline V gene sequence: CDR1 GTSNPN, CDR2 SVGIG (reference sequence). Deletions cut 4 bases from V and 2 bases from J, with 11 bases between. The CDR3 nucleotides are TGTGCCTGGACGGGCCCGGGCAACACTGAAGCTTTCTTT. It is translated as CAWTGPGNTEAFF.

The chain combines TRBV6-8 with TRBJ2-1; 9 nucleotides match TRBD2. J was trimmed by 5 bases and V by 2 bases; bases with no gene match: 1. CDR1 is MNHGY, CDR2 SAAAGT, per germline. The length of the CDR3 is 14 residues. CDR3 region: CASSYGLANNEQFF. In DNA form, the CDR3 reads TGTGCCAGCAGTTACGGACTAGCGAACAATGAGCAGTTCTTC.

V is TRBV6-1 and J is TRBJ2-7; TRBD1 matches at 7 bases. The germline gives CDR1 MNHNS, CDR2 SASEGT. The CDR3 has 13 residues. V shed 4 bases, J shed 4 bases, and the junction held 4 bases outside the gene matches. This CDR3 is CASSANRGYEQYF. The DNA for the CDR3 is TGTGCCAGCAGTGCAAACAGGGGATACGAGCAGTACTTC.

The V and J genes are TRBV12-5 and TRBJ1-1, with 12 bases aligning to TRBD1. The CDR3 consists of 17 residues. With V trimmed by 2 bases and J by 5 bases, 9 bases remained unmatched. Germline V gives CDR1 LGHNT, CDR2 FRNRAP. The CDR3 is CASGLTRDRGRGTEAFF. CDR3 DNA sequence: TGTGCTAGTGGTTTGACCCGGGACAGGGGGCGCGGAACTGAAGCTTTCTTT.

The rearrangement uses TRBV4-1 and TRBJ2-7; 10 bases match TRBD2. V lost 4 bases and J lost 3; bases outside the gene matches: 12. Germline loops: CDR1 MGHRA, CDR2 YSYEKL. This CDR3 contains 17 residues. Here the CDR3 DNA reads TGCGCCAGCAGCCGAGGGGGGCAGCGGGAGGGCCGCTACGAGCAGTACTTC. Translated, it gives CASSRGGQREGRYEQYF.

Concerning this clone: An end of the junction differs from the germline gene, which may be a read error. The chain combines TRBV5-3 with TRBJ2-3; D is perhaps TRBD2 (6 bases). TRBV5-3 is recorded as an ORF, its role being uncertain. The CDR3 runs 12 residues. The CDR3 nucleotides are TGTGCCAGAAGCTTGGAGGTTCCGGGACTGAATTTT. Its translation: CARSLEVPGLNF.

V is TRBV28 and J is TRBJ2-1; 9 nucleotides align to TRBD1. Trimming at V came to 7 bases and at J to 9 bases, leaving 16 bases not matched to a gene. Germline CDR1 is MDHEN and CDR2 is SYDVKM. The CDR3 is 16 residues long. The CDR3 bases are TGTGCCAGCAAGCTCACGGGGACAGGGAGATACGGTGAGCAGTTCTTC. This gives the protein CASKLTGTGRYGEQFF.